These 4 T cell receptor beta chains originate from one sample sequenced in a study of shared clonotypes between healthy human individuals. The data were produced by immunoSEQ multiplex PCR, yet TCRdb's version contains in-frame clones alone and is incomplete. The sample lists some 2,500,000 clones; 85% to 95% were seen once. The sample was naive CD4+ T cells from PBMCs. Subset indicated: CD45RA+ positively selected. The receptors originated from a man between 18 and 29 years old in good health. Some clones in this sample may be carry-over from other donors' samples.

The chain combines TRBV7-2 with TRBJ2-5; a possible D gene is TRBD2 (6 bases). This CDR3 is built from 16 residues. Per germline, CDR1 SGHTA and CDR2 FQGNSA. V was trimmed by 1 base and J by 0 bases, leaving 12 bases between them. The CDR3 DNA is TGTGCCAGCAGCTTAGGGTTAGCGGCGTACCAAGAGACCCAGTACTTC. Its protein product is CASSLGLAAYQETQYF.

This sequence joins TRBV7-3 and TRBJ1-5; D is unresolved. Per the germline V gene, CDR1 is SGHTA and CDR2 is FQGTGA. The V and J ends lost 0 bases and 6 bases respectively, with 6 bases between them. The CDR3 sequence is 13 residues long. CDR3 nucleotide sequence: TGTGCCAGCAGCTTAACAAGATTTCAGCCCCAGCATTTT. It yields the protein CASSLTRFQPQHF.

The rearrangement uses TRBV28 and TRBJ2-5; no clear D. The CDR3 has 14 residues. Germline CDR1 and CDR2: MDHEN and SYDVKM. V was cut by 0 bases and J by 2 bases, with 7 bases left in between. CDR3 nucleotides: TGTGCCAGCAGTTTATGGGGCAGGCAAGAGACCCAGTACTTC. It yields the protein CASSLWGRQETQYF.

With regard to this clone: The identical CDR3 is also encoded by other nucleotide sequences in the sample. The CDR3 DNA sequence: TGTGCCAGCAGTTACTCAGAGACCCAGTACTTC. This sequence encodes CASSYSETQYF. The rearrangement uses TRBV6-6 and TRBJ2-5; D is unresolved. Germline CDR1 is MNHNY and CDR2 is SVGAGI (reference sequence). CDR3 length: 11 amino acids. V dropped 0 bases and J dropped 4 bases, with 0 bases sitting between them.